This TCR beta chain derives from a study of cytotoxic CD8 clonotypes in ibrutinib-treated CLL. Germline V gene data show CDR1 as MNHNS and CDR2 as SASEGT. Unmatched junction bases numbered 4, after V lost 5 bases and J lost 0 bases. CDR3 size: 14 residues. Measured with immunoSEQ multiplex PCR; TCRdb has only the in-frame clones, and not every one. The data show some 160,000 clones, roughly four fifths seen once. This material consisted of PBMCs, taken after 12 months of ibrutinib treatment. The TCR was taken from a human donor with chronic lymphocytic leukemia. The chain has TRBV6-1 and TRBJ2-7, with TRBD1 matching 7 bases. CDR3 in amino acids: CASSRQGVSYEQYF. The CDR3 coding sequence is TGTGCCAGCAGTCGACAGGGTGTCTCCTACGAGCAGTACTTC.